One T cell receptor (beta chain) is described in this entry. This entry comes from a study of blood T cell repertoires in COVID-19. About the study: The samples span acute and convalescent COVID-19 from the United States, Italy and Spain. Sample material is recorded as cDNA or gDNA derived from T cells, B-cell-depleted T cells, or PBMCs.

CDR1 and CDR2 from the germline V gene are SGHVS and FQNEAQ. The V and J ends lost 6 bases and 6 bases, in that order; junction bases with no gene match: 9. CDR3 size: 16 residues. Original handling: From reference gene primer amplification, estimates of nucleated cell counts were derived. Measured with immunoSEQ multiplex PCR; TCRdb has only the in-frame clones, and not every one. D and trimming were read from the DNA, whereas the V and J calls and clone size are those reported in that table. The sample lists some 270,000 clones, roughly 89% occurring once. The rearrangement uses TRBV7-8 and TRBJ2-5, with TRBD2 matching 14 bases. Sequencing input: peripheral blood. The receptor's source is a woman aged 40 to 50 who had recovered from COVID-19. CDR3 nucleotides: TGTGCCAGCAGTCAGCCGGGACTAGCGGGAGTGCAGACCCAGTACTTC. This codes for CASSQPGLAGVQTQYF.